The 30 T cell receptor beta chains given below trace back to one sample, sequenced in a study of shared clonotypes between healthy human individuals. Generated by immunoSEQ multiplex PCR, the TCRdb table keeps only in-frame clones and is missing some. The table includes 760,000 or so clones, about 96% detected once. Naive CD8 cells were CD45RO-negative, positively selected for CCR7, excluding terminally differentiated effector memory CD45RA+ cells. What was sequenced was naive CD8+ T cells sorted from blood. The origin of the receptors is a man younger than 40 in good health.

The genes are TRBV7-9 and TRBJ2-7, with D perhaps matching TRBD1 (6 bases). The germline gives CDR1 SEHNR, CDR2 FQNEAQ (reference sequence). The CDR3 contains 13 residues. Trimming pared 5 bases from V and 5 bases from J, leaving 13 bases between. CDR3 region: CASSIRNRDEQYF. The CDR3 DNA sequence: TGTGCCAGCAGCATACGAAACAGGGACGAGCAGTACTTC.

This chain links TRBV2 with TRBJ2-1, with 8 bases that match TRBD2. The junction had 7 bases not matched to a gene; V was cut back by 4 bases and J by 2 bases. Germline CDR1 is SNHLY and CDR2 is FYNNEI. This CDR3 region has 16 residues. Written as DNA, the CDR3 is TGTGCCAGCAGTGGCACCGGGACTAGACCCTACAATGAGCAGTTCTTC. Its protein is CASSGTGTRPYNEQFF. The variable domain in full, completed from reference TRBV2 and TRBJ2-1, reads EPEVTQTPSHQVTQMGQEVILRCVPISNHLYFYWYRQILGQKVEFLVSFYNNEISEKSEIFDDQFSVERPDGSNFTLKIRSTKLEDSAMYFCASSGTGTRPYNEQFFGPGTRLTVL.

This sequence joins TRBV4-1 and TRBJ2-7, with 7 positions matching TRBD2. The CDR3 length is 15 residues. V shed 1 base, J shed 3 bases, and the junction held 6 bases outside the gene matches. CDR1 is MGHRA and CDR2 is YSYEKL in the germline V gene. The CDR3: CASSQVSSGDYEQYF. CDR3 DNA sequence: TGCGCCAGCAGCCAAGTTTCTAGCGGAGACTACGAGCAGTACTTC.

The chain is built from TRBV6-5 and TRBJ1-5; D remains ambiguous. Trimming stripped 2 bases from V and 0 bases from J, with 8 bases between. CDR1 and CDR2 from the germline V gene are MNHEY and SVGAGI. The CDR3 covers 15 residues. The CDR3 bases are TGTGCCAGCAGTTACCGGGGAGATAGCAATCAGCCCCAGCATTTT. Protein product: CASSYRGDSNQPQHF.

The chain joins TRBV2 to TRBJ2-1; TRBD2 matches at 10 bases. The V and J ends lost 3 bases and 7 bases, in that order; junction bases with no gene match: 6. CDR3 length: 15 residues. Looked up from germline, CDR1 is SNHLY and CDR2 is FYNNEI. CDR3 in amino acids: CASSDLAGDGNEQFF. The DNA for the CDR3 is TGTGCCAGCAGTGATCTAGCGGGAGACGGTAATGAGCAGTTCTTC.

The rearrangement links TRBV7-9 to TRBJ2-7, with 12 bases fitting TRBD2. Looked up from germline, CDR1 is SEHNR and CDR2 is FQNEAQ (reference sequence). The CDR3 is 18 residues long. The V gene end was trimmed by 4 bases and the J gene end by 3 bases; junction bases not matched to a gene: 13. The CDR3: CASSSSISSGRAYYEQYF. CDR3 in DNA: TGTGCCAGCAGCTCCTCAATCTCTAGCGGGAGGGCATACTACGAGCAGTACTTC.

V gene TRBV4-3 combines with J gene TRBJ1-1; tentative D call: TRBD1 (5 bases). This CDR3 contains 15 residues. Germline lookup yields CDR1 LGHNA and CDR2 YSLEER. Trimming shortened V by 4 bases and J by 0 bases, and 12 bases separated the two germline ends. This CDR3 reads CASSRSGLMNTEAFF. In nucleotides, the CDR3 is TGCGCCAGCAGCCGCTCGGGACTTATGAACACTGAAGCTTTCTTT.

The V and J genes are TRBV28 and TRBJ1-4, with D unclear. Trimming cost V 7 bases and J 4 bases, with 4 bases left between them. Germline V gives CDR1 MDHEN, CDR2 SYDVKM. The CDR3 totals 11 residues. The CDR3 spells CASNVNEKLFF. CDR3 DNA sequence: TGTGCCAGCAACGTTAATGAAAAACTGTTTTTT.

The chain combines TRBV4-1 with TRBJ2-1, with D uncertain. CDR1 and CDR2 (germline): MGHRA, YSYEKL. Trimming removed 0 bases from V and 7 bases from J, with 7 bases in between. The length of the CDR3 is 13 residues. The CDR3 DNA follows: TGCGCCAGCAGCCAAGAAAACCAGAATGAGCAGTTCTTC. Its protein product is CASSQENQNEQFF.

The V and J genes are TRBV6-5 and TRBJ2-7; tentative D call: TRBD2 (6 bases). Trimming stripped 2 bases from V and 3 bases from J, with 14 bases between. CDR3 length: 15 residues. From germline, CDR1 is MNHEY and CDR2 SVGAGI. The CDR3 reads CASSYRREQVYEQYF. For the CDR3, the DNA is TGTGCCAGCAGTTACAGGCGGGAACAAGTCTACGAGCAGTACTTC.

The V gene is TRBV11-2, the J gene TRBJ2-7, with TRBD1 identical over 9 bases. Trimming at V came to 6 bases and at J to 4 bases, leaving 7 bases not matched to a gene. CDR1 is SGHAT and CDR2 is FQNNGV in the germline V gene. The CDR3 consists of 14 residues. The CDR3: CASRAHRGQYEQYF. The DNA for the CDR3 is TGTGCCAGCAGAGCCCACAGGGGGCAGTACGAGCAGTACTTC.

Comments on this clone: The sample has other DNA sequences that encode this CDR3 too. The chain is built from TRBV2 and TRBJ2-1; D unresolved. CDR1 is SNHLY, CDR2 FYNNEI, per germline. Trimming left V 5 bases short and J 7 bases short, with 6 bases between. There are 11 residues in the CDR3. The CDR3 is CASSLGNEQFF. Written as DNA, the CDR3 is TGTGCCAGCAGTTTGGGAAATGAGCAGTTCTTC.

This chain connects TRBV19 to TRBJ2-7; D might be TRBD1 (5 bases). V lost 6 bases to trimming and J lost 0 bases, with 15 bases between them. The germline CDR1 and CDR2 sequences are LNHDA and SQIVND (reference sequence). The CDR3 has 15 residues. The CDR3 spells CASRMDTSSSYEQYF. The DNA of the CDR3 is TGTGCCAGTAGAATGGACACCTCGAGCTCCTACGAGCAGTACTTC.

The chain carries TRBV11-2 and TRBJ2-5; D is possibly TRBD1 or TRBD2 (5 bases each). V lost 5 bases and J 5 bases, leaving 21 bases between the germline ends. This CDR3 comprises 16 residues. Germline V gene sequence: CDR1 SGHAT, CDR2 FQNNGV. The CDR3 sequence is CASSPGRVLSGETQYF. The CDR3 DNA is TGTGCCAGCAGCCCGGGACGGGTGCTGAGTGGGGAGACCCAGTACTTC.

This chain joins TRBV7-9 and TRBJ1-4; D is unresolved. Germline CDR1 is SEHNR and CDR2 is FQNEAQ (reference sequence). The ends were cut back, 2 bases at V and 5 bases at J, with 6 bases in the middle. This CDR3 contains 13 residues. This CDR3 reads CASSLPPNEKLFF. The CDR3, as DNA: TGTGCCAGCAGCTTACCCCCAAATGAAAAACTGTTTTTT. The variable domain in full, with the rest retrieved from reference TRBV7-9 and TRBJ1-4, is DTGVSQNPRHKITKRGQNVTFRCDPISEHNRLYWYRQTLGQGPEFLTYFQNEAQLEKSRLLSDRFSAERPKGSFSTLEIQRTEQGDSAMYLCASSLPPNEKLFFGSGTQLSVL.

The CDR3 bases are TGTGCCAGCAGCCTTGGGTTCGGCTCCTACGAGCAGTACTTC. This translates into CASSLGFGSYEQYF. This chain joins TRBV7-6 and TRBJ2-7; no clear D gene. CDR3 size: 14 residues. CDR1 is SGHVS, CDR2 FNYEAQ, per germline. V was pared by 5 bases and J by 0 bases, with 11 bases between.

The gene calls are TRBV10-3 and TRBJ2-3; D is possibly TRBD2 (6 bases). V shed 10 bases and J shed 2 bases, with 13 bases lying between them. The germline CDR1 and CDR2 sequences are ENHRY and SYGVKD. The CDR3 runs 13 residues. The CDR3 nucleotides are TGTGCCACCCTTGGAGGGCTCACAGATACGCAGTATTTT. It specifies CATLGGLTDTQYF.

J is TRBJ2-3 and V is TRBV7-8; 14 bases are a match to TRBD2. The ends lost 5 bases at V and 5 bases at J; junction bases unmatched: 3. CDR3 length: 15 residues. Germline V gives CDR1 SGHVS, CDR2 FQNEAQ. CDR3 coding DNA: TGTGCCAGCAGCCTGACTAGCGGGAGGGGAGATACGCAGTATTTT. This gives the protein CASSLTSGRGDTQYF. The full variable domain, with the rest looked up from reference TRBV7-8 and TRBJ2-3, is GAGVSQSPRYKVAKRGQDVALRCDPISGHVSLFWYQQALGQGPEFLTYFQNEAQLDKSGLPSDRFFAERPEGSVSTLKIQRTQQEDSAVYLCASSLTSGRGDTQYFGPGTRLTVL.

The chain couples TRBV7-9 to TRBJ2-1, with D perhaps TRBD1 (6 bases). The length of the CDR3 is 16 residues. Germline-derived CDR1 and CDR2 are SEHNR and FQNEAQ (reference sequence). Trimming stripped 5 bases from V and 2 bases from J, with 16 bases between. CDR3 sequence (DNA): TGTGCCAGCAGCGGGCATGGACAGTCTACCTACAATGAGCAGTTCTTC. It codes for CASSGHGQSTYNEQFF.

The V and J genes are TRBV11-2 and TRBJ2-1, with 10 bases matching TRBD2. Trimming at V came to 5 bases and at J to 6 bases, leaving 10 bases not matched to a gene. The CDR3 runs 16 residues. Germline lookup yields CDR1 SGHAT and CDR2 FQNNGV. The CDR3 coding sequence is TGTGCCAGCAGCCCCGCAGGGGGACTAGCGACCAATGAGCAGTTCTTC. Amino acids: CASSPAGGLATNEQFF.

The V and J genes are TRBV6-5 and TRBJ2-1; no definite D call. V lost 5 bases to trimming and J lost 0 bases, with 8 bases between them. Germline values: CDR1 MNHEY, CDR2 SVGAGI. The CDR3 is 14 residues long. The CDR3, as DNA: TGTGCCAGCAGTCGCCTTGGCTCCTACAATGAGCAGTTCTTC. Protein product: CASSRLGSYNEQFF.

The chain has TRBV4-1 and TRBJ2-3; D gene unclear. Trimming shortened V by 1 base and J by 2 bases, and 4 bases separated the two germline ends. CDR1 and CDR2 (germline): MGHRA, YSYEKL. The CDR3 spans 13 residues. CDR3 region: CASSQGPTDTQYF. The CDR3 nucleotides read TGCGCCAGCAGCCAAGGGCCCACAGATACGCAGTATTTT.

This chain connects TRBV11-2 to TRBJ1-1; tentative D call: TRBD1 (5 bases). Germline-derived CDR1 and CDR2 are SGHAT and FQNNGV. The CDR3 runs 17 residues. Between the trimmed V and J ends, which lost 4 bases and 3 bases, there was a span of 21 bases. CDR3 sequence (DNA): TGTGCCAGCAGCTCAAGCATGCGTGGGGGGTTCGACACTGAAGCTTTCTTT. Encoded protein: CASSSSMRGGFDTEAFF.

The chain carries TRBV27 and TRBJ2-7; 8 nucleotides line up with TRBD2. Germline-derived CDR1 and CDR2 are MNHEY and SMNVEV (reference sequence). V lost 5 bases to trimming and J lost 0 bases; unmatched junction nucleotides: 12. This CDR3 spans 17 amino acids. For the CDR3, the DNA is TGTGCCAGCAGTGCCACCCCGGCCGGGACTAGCTCCTACGAGCAGTACTTC. Its translation: CASSATPAGTSSYEQYF.

The chain links TRBV7-6 to TRBJ2-7; TRBD2 is a possible D gene (5 bases). Germline-derived CDR1 and CDR2 are SGHVS and FNYEAQ. V shed 1 base and J shed 7 bases, with 11 bases lying between them. This CDR3 has 13 amino acids. The CDR3, as DNA: TGTGCCAGCAGCTTAGGGGAGCTACGGGAGCAGTACTTC. It yields the protein CASSLGELREQYF.

CDR3 bases: TGTGCCAGCAGTTCAGGACTAGCGGGAGGAATGCGGCACGAGCAGTACTTC. This sequence encodes CASSSGLAGGMRHEQYF. J is TRBJ2-7 and V is TRBV27; 14 positions agree with TRBD2. Germline lookup yields CDR1 MNHEY and CDR2 SMNVEV (reference sequence). The length of the CDR3 is 17 residues. Trimming cost V 4 bases and J 5 bases; bases outside gene matches: 10.

The chain has TRBV5-4 and TRBJ1-2, with 9 positions matching TRBD1. This CDR3 region has 15 residues. Unmatched junction bases numbered 9, after V lost 3 bases and J lost 6 bases. The germline CDR1 and CDR2 sequences are SGHNT and YYREEE (reference sequence). The CDR3 reads CASSYDRGKIDGYTF. The CDR3 nucleotides are TGTGCCAGCAGCTATGACAGGGGGAAAATCGATGGCTACACCTTC. Complete variable domain (other parts from reference TRBV5-4 and TRBJ1-2): ETGVTQSPTHLIKTRGQQVTLRCSSQSGHNTVSWYQQALGQGPQFIFQYYREEENGRGNFPPRFSGLQFPNYSSELNVNALELDDSALYLCASSYDRGKIDGYTFGSGTRLTVV.

This clone appeared once. The chain is built from TRBV14 and TRBJ2-3; D perhaps matches TRBD1 (5 bases). The V end lost 4 bases, the J end lost 8 bases, and 10 bases lay between the germline ends. The CDR3 contains 12 residues. The germline gives CDR1 SGHDN, CDR2 FVKESK. The CDR3: CASSPDSVTQYF. The CDR3, as DNA: TGTGCCAGCAGCCCCGACAGCGTTACGCAGTATTTT.

V usage is TRBV27 and J usage is TRBJ2-5, with TRBD1 matching over 9 bases. The trim removed 5 bases at V and 0 bases at J, leaving 7 bases unmatched. The CDR3 loop spans 16 amino acids. Germline-derived CDR1 and CDR2 are MNHEY and SMNVEV (reference sequence). This chain's CDR3 is CASSITGGRDQETQYF. For the CDR3, the DNA is TGTGCCAGCAGTATCACAGGGGGCCGAGACCAAGAGACCCAGTACTTC.

V usage is TRBV11-2 and J usage is TRBJ2-3, with a possible D match to TRBD2 (5 bases). V was shortened by 5 bases and J by 8 bases, with 20 bases between the two germline ends. Per the germline V gene, CDR1 is SGHAT and CDR2 is FQNNGV. The CDR3 spans 15 residues. The CDR3 sequence is CASSPTVFSGPTQYF. In nucleotides, the CDR3 is TGTGCCAGCAGCCCGACGGTGTTCAGCGGACCTACGCAGTATTTT.